These 8 T cell receptor beta chains were sequenced from one sample in a study of neurological immune-mediated disorders. TCRdb reanalysed the 5' RACE reads using MiXCR and keeps one entry per CDR3 protein. Here the sample spans tens of thousands of distinct CDR3 sequences, approximately 4.2% being singletons. Material: PBMCs. These receptors all come from a man aged 45 to 65 with multiple sclerosis.

The chain couples TRBV10-3 to TRBJ2-5, with a possible D match to TRBD2 (6 bases). The CDR3 length is 11 residues. The V gene lost 10 bases and the J gene lost 9 bases, with 15 bases spanning the gap. Germline V gene lookup returns CDR1 ENHRY and CDR2 SYGVKD. The CDR3 loop is CATGDFAAQYF. The CDR3 DNA reads as TGTGCCACGGGAGACTTCGCAGCCCAGTACTTC.

This clonotype was seen only a few times. At one end, the junction sequence differs from germline, possibly due to a read error. The rearrangement links TRBV20-1 to TRBJ1-5, with D hard to call. Germline CDR1 and CDR2: DFQATT and SNEGSKA (reference sequence). The CDR3 contains 14 residues. The CDR3 protein is CSARQPSSNQPQNF. In nucleotides, the CDR3 is TGCAGTGCTAGACAGCCGAGTAGCAATCAGCCCCAGAATTTT.

This clonotype was observed a handful of times. J is TRBJ2-2 and V is TRBV5-1; no definite D call. The germline V and J ends were trimmed by 1 base and 6 bases, with 4 bases remaining between them. The CDR3 contains 12 residues. Per the germline V gene, CDR1 is SGHRS and CDR2 is YFSETQ. The CDR3 DNA is TGCGCCAGCAGCTTGAGACCCGGGGAGCTGTTTTTT. It codes for CASSLRPGELFF. The full variable domain, rest sourced from reference TRBV5-1 and TRBJ2-2, is KAGVTQTPRYLIKTRGQQVTLSCSPISGHRSVSWYQQTPGQGLQFLFEYFSETQRNKGNFPGRFSGRQFSNSRSEMNVSTLELGDSALYLCASSLRPGELFFGEGSRLTVL.

This clonotype was counted many times. This sequence joins TRBV6-1 and TRBJ2-7; D is uncertain. V lost 6 bases to trimming and J lost 6 bases, with 12 bases between them. This CDR3 spans 12 amino acids. In germline, CDR1 is MNHNS, CDR2 SASEGT. Here the CDR3 reads CASRALNPEQYF. The CDR3 DNA reads TGTGCCAGCAGGGCCCTTAATCCCGAGCAGTACTTC.

The chain combines TRBV20-1 with TRBJ2-3; 9 bases are a match to TRBD2. The ends lost 3 bases at V and 4 bases at J; junction bases unmatched: 11. The CDR3 is 16 residues long. CDR1 DFQATT and CDR2 SNEGSKA come from the germline V gene (reference sequence). The CDR3 region has the DNA TGCAGTGCTAGTGGCGGGGTTCTAGCGGGGCCAGATACGCAGTATTTT. This gives the protein CSASGGVLAGPDTQYF.

This clonotype has ten or more counts. The rearrangement joins TRBV5-1 to TRBJ2-7; D ambiguous. Per the germline V gene, CDR1 is SGHRS and CDR2 is YFSETQ. This CDR3 comprises 13 residues. Between the trimmed V and J ends, which lost 5 bases and 1 base, there was a span of 10 bases. CDR3 protein: CASSPSGSYEQYV. Here the CDR3 DNA reads TGCGCCAGCAGTCCTAGTGGATCCTACGAGCAGTACGTC.

Many counts were recorded for this clonotype. The chain recombines TRBV4-3 with TRBJ2-3, with 11 bases aligning to TRBD2. Germline lookup yields CDR1 LGHNA and CDR2 YSLEER. The junction had 1 base not matched to a gene; V was cut back by 3 bases and J by 5 bases. CDR3 length equals 14 residues. The CDR3 loop is CASSQGLAEDTQYF. In DNA, the CDR3 is TGCGCCAGCAGCCAGGGACTAGCGGAAGATACGCAGTATTTT.

Turning to this clonotype: This may be a read error: a much more frequent sequence differs by one nucleotide. This chain uses TRBV7-8 with TRBJ1-5; no definite D call. This CDR3 contains 16 residues. Per germline, CDR1 SGHVS and CDR2 FQNEAQ. For the CDR3, the DNA is TGTGCCAGCAGCACCTCAACGGTGGCTTCGCATCAGCCCCATCATTTT. Its protein product is CASSTSTVASHQPHHF.